Listed below are T cell receptor beta chains from one sample, sequenced in a study of blood T cell repertoires in COVID-19. Here immunoSEQ multiplex PCR was the method, and the copy in TCRdb shows in-frame clones only, minus some. Of a few hundred thousand clones listed, approximately 90% were seen once; the top ten hold less than 1.5%. Sequenced: PBMCs or T cells enriched from blood (not recorded which). The receptors were sampled from a man aged 25-45 years who had recovered from COVID-19. The CDR3 runs from the conserved cysteine through the conserved F or W. The D gene is left open where the match is weak. Size is stated for part of the rows, as once, few or many counts, or as a class when the clone is expanded.

V	size	D	J	CDR3	DNA
TRBV14	-	-	TRBJ1-2	CASSQDRGDANYGYTF	TGTGCCAGCAGCCAAGACAGGGGCGATGCTAACTATGGCTACACCTTC
TRBV28	-	TRBD1	TRBJ1-5	CASTTSGTGGSQPQHF	TGTGCCAGCACCACATCCGGGACAGGGGGAAGTCAGCCCCAGCATTTT
TRBV10-3	-	TRBD1	TRBJ2-2	CATRGRGTGNTGELFF	TGTGCCACCAGAGGCCGAGGGACAGGGAACACCGGGGAGCTGTTTTTT
TRBV5-1	-	-	TRBJ1-5	CASSLDGLNQPQHF	TGCGCCAGCAGCCTGGACGGACTCAATCAGCCCCAGCATTTT
TRBV3-1/TRBV3-2	once	TRBD1	TRBJ2-5	CASSYRGLGETQYF	TGTGCCAGCAGCTACAGGGGGTTGGGAGAGACCCAGTACTTC
TRBV5-1	-	TRBD1	TRBJ2-7	CASSLSGTGDPQYF	TGCGCCAGCAGCTTGTCTGGGACAGGGGATCCCCAGTACTTC
TRBV5-1	-	TRBD2	TRBJ2-2	CASGLAGGTGELFF	TGCGCCAGCGGACTAGCGGGGGGGACCGGGGAGCTGTTTTTT
TRBV7-2	few	-	TRBJ2-1	CASSLSWTAGRNEQFF	TGTGCCAGCAGCTTAAGTTGGACCGCGGGTAGGAATGAGCAGTTCTTC
TRBV30	once	-	TRBJ1-6	CAWSVKREYSPLHF	TGTGCCTGGAGCGTTAAGCGGGAATATTCACCCCTCCACTTT
TRBV7-2	few	-	TRBJ1-6	CASSPRQVSNSPLHF	TGTGCCAGCAGCCCGAGACAGGTTTCTAATTCACCCCTCCACTTT
TRBV6-5	-	-	TRBJ2-3	CASSRGAGDTQYF	TGTGCCAGCAGCCGGGGGGCAGGGGATACGCAGTATTTT
TRBV6-1	-	TRBD2	TRBJ2-3	CASSAAGGPVSDTQYF	TGTGCCAGCAGTGCGGCGGGGGGGCCTGTATCAGATACGCAGTATTTT
TRBV19	-	-	TRBJ1-5	CASTLRWRAVQPQHF	TGTGCCAGTACCCTTCGTTGGAGGGCAGTTCAGCCCCAGCATTTT
TRBV7-8	-	-	TRBJ1-3	CASSSSPFGGNTIYF	TGTGCCAGCAGCTCGAGTCCCTTCGGGGGAAACACCATATATTTT
TRBV5-1	-	-	TRBJ1-1	CASSLVVGLNTEAFF	TGCGCCAGCAGCTTGGTAGTCGGGTTGAACACTGAAGCTTTCTTT
TRBV3-1/TRBV3-2	-	-	TRBJ1-5	CASSQSSPAGLNQPQHF	TGTGCCAGCAGCCAATCTTCCCCGGCAGGGTTGAATCAGCCCCAGCATTTT
TRBV6-5	-	TRBD1	TRBJ1-2	CASGHRDSSLRGYTF	TGTGCCAGCGGACACCGGGACAGCAGCTTGAGAGGCTACACCTTC
TRBV15	-	-	TRBJ1-1	CATSRGGFMNTEAFF	TGTGCCACCAGCAGAGGAGGGTTCATGAACACTGAAGCTTTCTTT
TRBV5-1	-	TRBD2	TRBJ2-1	CASSRAGGTYNEQFF	TGCGCCAGCAGCCGGGCGGGAGGGACCTACAATGAGCAGTTCTTC
TRBV10-1	-	TRBD2	TRBJ2-1	CASSASGGYNEQFF	TGCGCCAGCAGTGCTAGCGGGGGGTACAATGAGCAGTTCTTC
TRBV28	-	-	TRBJ2-7	CASSLTPGTWRGEQYF	TGTGCCAGCAGTTTGACGCCCGGGACATGGCGAGGCGAGCAGTACTTC
TRBV16	-	-	TRBJ1-1	CASSQSSGGNTEAFF	TGTGCCAGCAGCCAATCGTCCGGGGGGAACACTGAAGCTTTCTTT
TRBV2	-	-	TRBJ1-6	CASSEAAASPLHF	TGTGCCAGCAGTGAAGCAGCGGCGTCACCCCTCCACTTT
TRBV28	-	TRBD1	TRBJ1-5	CASSLSPGRGESQPQHF	TGTGCCAGCAGTTTATCCCCCGGCAGGGGGGAGAGTCAGCCCCAGCATTTT
TRBV4-3	-	TRBD1	TRBJ1-6	CASSQDRGLGSPLHF	TGCGCCAGCAGCCAAGATAGGGGGCTGGGTTCACCCCTCCACTTT
TRBV7-8	-	-	TRBJ1-2	CASTLDDSYGYTF	TGTGCCAGCACCCTTGACGACAGCTATGGCTACACCTTC
TRBV27	-	-	TRBJ2-1	CASSLSALGGDSYNEQFF	TGTGCCAGCAGTTTATCCGCCCTAGGGGGGGACTCCTACAATGAGCAGTTCTTC
TRBV7-2	-	-	TRBJ2-7	CASSPRGSSYEQYF	TGTGCCAGCAGCCCCCGGGGGAGCTCCTACGAGCAGTACTTC